The 19 T cell receptor beta chains presented below share a single source sample, sequenced in a study of a mutant IDH1 vaccine in newly diagnosed glioma. Profiled with immunoSEQ multiplex PCR; TCRdb holds only in-frame clones, not every one. The sample has roughly 56,000 clones, 60% to 85% seen once. As to time point: week 47, end of study. Alongside topical imiquimod, each dose of vaccine comprised 300 ug of mutant IDH1 20-mer peptide. Their antigens are not known. The sequencing used PBMCs, collected from a glioma patient whose treatment included an IDH1 peptide vaccine. Receptors were obtained from a woman aged 35 to 49 with glioma. Some clones in this sample may be carry-over from other donors' samples.

J is TRBJ2-3 and V is TRBV5-6; possible D gene TRBD1, 5 bases. This CDR3 spans 16 amino acids. CDR1 and CDR2 (germline): SGHDT, YYEEEE. V lost 4 bases and J lost 6, with 21 bases in between. CDR3 amino acids: CASSPRAEIFRDTQYF. CDR3 DNA: TGTGCCAGCAGCCCCAGGGCTGAAATCTTCCGCGATACGCAGTATTTT.

The sample holds a few counts of this clone. The CDR3 nucleotides are TGTGCCAGCAGCTACACGGGAGGGGAATCACCCCTCCACTTT. Protein: CASSYTGGESPLHF. V is TRBV21-1 and J is TRBJ1-6. TRBV21-1 is a pseudogene locus. The length of the CDR3 is 14 residues.

V is TRBV4-3 and J is TRBJ2-5, with 7 bases fitting TRBD2. Germline-derived CDR1 and CDR2 are LGHNA and YSLEER. Trimming at V came to 3 bases and at J to 2 bases, leaving 12 bases not matched to a gene. This CDR3 comprises 17 residues. The chain's CDR3 is CASSQGGASGPQETQYF. CDR3 nucleotide sequence: TGCGCCAGCAGCCAGGGAGGGGCTAGCGGACCGCAAGAGACCCAGTACTTC.

V and J are TRBV6-6 and TRBJ1-2, with 10 bases that match TRBD1. Trimming cost V 6 bases and J 6 bases; bases outside gene matches: 13. Germline V gene data show CDR1 as MNHNY and CDR2 as SVGAGI (reference sequence). The CDR3 runs 16 residues. The CDR3 loop reads CASRIGSGQGGNGYTF. The CDR3 DNA follows: TGTGCCAGCAGAATCGGATCAGGACAGGGGGGAAATGGCTACACCTTC.

The chain joins TRBV7-9 to TRBJ2-1; D remains ambiguous. V shed 1 base and J shed 5 bases, with 6 bases lying between them. Germline CDR1 and CDR2: SEHNR and FQNEAQ (reference sequence). The CDR3 runs 13 residues. Here the CDR3 reads CASSLEGHNEQFF. Written as DNA, the CDR3 is TGTGCCAGCAGCTTAGAAGGGCACAATGAGCAGTTCTTC. The full variable domain, with the rest looked up from reference TRBV7-9 and TRBJ2-1, is DTGVSQNPRHKITKRGQNVTFRCDPISEHNRLYWYRQTLGQGPEFLTYFQNEAQLEKSRLLSDRFSAERPKGSFSTLEIQRTEQGDSAMYLCASSLEGHNEQFFGPGTRLTVL.

In nucleotides, the CDR3 is TGCGCCAGCAGCCCTTCCCCGGGACAGGGGTCAGACGATGAGCAGTTCTTC. Translation gives CASSPSPGQGSDDEQFF. The chain is built from TRBV10-1 and TRBJ2-1; 10 bases match TRBD1. The CDR3 runs 17 residues. The V segment lost 6 bases and the J segment 8 bases; nucleotides outside the gene matches: 16. CDR1 is WNHNN and CDR2 is SYGVQD in the germline V gene (reference sequence).

This clone was recorded a few times. This chain connects TRBV6-1 to TRBJ1-5; D is undetermined. Per germline, CDR1 MNHNS and CDR2 SASEGT. CDR3 size: 15 residues. V dropped 6 bases and J dropped 5 bases, with 17 bases sitting between them. CDR3 DNA sequence: TGTGCCAGCAGGAAGGTGACATCGGTGGATCAGCCCCAGCATTTT. It codes for CASRKVTSVDQPQHF.

The J gene is TRBJ1-4, the V gene TRBV5-4; TRBD1 is a possible D gene (6 bases). Trimming cost V 6 bases and J 5 bases, with 14 bases left between them. CDR1 is SGHNT, CDR2 YYREEE, per germline (reference sequence). This CDR3 contains 14 residues. The CDR3 reads CASTEGGGNEKLFF. The CDR3 DNA reads as TGTGCCAGCACCGAGGGGGGGGGCAATGAAAAACTGTTTTTT. Supplemented by reference TRBV5-4 and TRBJ1-4, the full variable domain reads ETGVTQSPTHLIKTRGQQVTLRCSSQSGHNTVSWYQQALGQGPQFIFQYYREEENGRGNFPPRFSGLQFPNYSSELNVNALELDDSALYLCASTEGGGNEKLFFGSGTQLSVL.

The chain carries TRBV5-1 and TRBJ2-3; tentative D call: TRBD2 (6 bases). The CDR3 covers 14 residues. The V gene's germline CDR1 is SGHRS and CDR2 YFSETQ. Trimming pared 2 bases from V and 2 bases from J, leaving 9 bases between. The CDR3 DNA is TGCGCCAGCAGCTTAGGGACTCCCACAGATACGCAGTATTTT. Encoded protein: CASSLGTPTDTQYF.

This clone showed up just a few times. The J gene is TRBJ1-1, the V gene TRBV11-1, with D possibly being TRBD1 (6 bases). The germline V and J ends were trimmed by 1 base and 0 bases, with 9 bases remaining between them. The CDR3 totals 15 residues. CDR1 is SGHAT and CDR2 is FQDESV in the germline V gene (reference sequence). CDR3 in amino acids: CASSLGQGMNTEAFF. CDR3 coding DNA: TGTGCCAGCAGCTTAGGCCAGGGGATGAACACTGAAGCTTTCTTT.

The rearrangement uses TRBV5-4 and TRBJ2-5; 8 bases align to TRBD2. The end of the DNA fits TRBJ2-7 better, so the J call may be wrong. Germline V gene lookup returns CDR1 SGHNT and CDR2 YYREEE (reference sequence). CDR3 length: 16 amino acids. CDR3 DNA: TGTGCCAGCAGCTTAGAAGGCGGGAGGAAGACCTACGAGCAGTACTTC. Translating it yields CASSLEGGRKTYEQYF.

The chain joins TRBV18 to TRBJ1-2; D is uncertain. Germline CDR1 reads KGHSH; CDR2 reads LQKENI. Deletions cut 4 bases from V and 2 bases from J, with 14 bases between. The CDR3 is made up of 15 amino acids. The CDR3 loop reads CASSRYPARNYGYTF. As DNA, the CDR3 is TGTGCCAGCTCACGCTACCCGGCCAGGAACTATGGCTACACCTTC.

The chain couples TRBV9 to TRBJ2-5; D not resolved. Trimming pared 0 bases from V and 5 bases from J, leaving 8 bases between. The germline V gene encodes CDR1 SGDLS and CDR2 YYNGEE. The length of the CDR3 is 13 residues. CDR3 amino acids: CASSVDPGETQYF. The CDR3 coding sequence is TGTGCCAGCAGCGTAGACCCCGGGGAGACCCAGTACTTC.

This chain uses TRBV5-1 with TRBJ1-2, with 9 nucleotides matching TRBD1. The trim removed 7 bases at V and 4 bases at J, leaving 11 bases unmatched. From germline, CDR1 is SGHRS and CDR2 YFSETQ. The CDR3 consists of 15 residues. The CDR3 here is CASSLTGGVGYGYTF. The CDR3, as DNA: TGCGCCAGCTCGTTGACAGGGGGTGTCGGCTATGGCTACACCTTC.

The chain links TRBV5-4 to TRBJ2-7; perhaps TRBD2 as D (6 bases). Between the trimmed V and J ends, which lost 5 bases and 1 base, there was a span of 16 bases. The CDR3 is 15 residues long. Germline CDR1 and CDR2: SGHNT and YYREEE (reference sequence). The CDR3 region is CASSKDPGGSYEQYF. The CDR3, as DNA: TGTGCCAGCAGTAAGGACCCCGGGGGTTCCTACGAGCAGTACTTC.

This chain links TRBV18 with TRBJ2-7, with D unclear. CDR3 size: 12 residues. Trimming pared 1 base from V and 5 bases from J, leaving 6 bases between. CDR1 KGHSH and CDR2 LQKENI come from the germline V gene. CDR3 region: CASSPRGHEQYF. DNA of the CDR3: TGTGCCAGCTCACCACGGGGTCACGAGCAGTACTTC. The whole variable domain, filled in from reference TRBV18 and TRBJ2-7, reads NAGVMQNPRHLVRRRGQEARLRCSPMKGHSHVYWYRQLPEEGLKFMVYLQKENIIDESGMPKERFSAEFPKEGPSILRIQQVVRGDSAAYFCASSPRGHEQYFGPGTRLTVT.

The chain recombines TRBV10-1 with TRBJ2-2, with D perhaps assigned TRBD1 or TRBD2 (7 bases each). The CDR3 is 16 amino acids. The germline CDR1 and CDR2 sequences are WNHNN and SYGVQD (reference sequence). V lost 3 bases to trimming and J lost 4 bases, with 15 bases between them. CDR3: CASSEGRGHGTGELFF. The CDR3 coding sequence is TGCGCCAGCAGTGAAGGGAGGGGGCACGGCACCGGGGAGCTGTTTTTT.

This clone occurred a few times. The genes are TRBV4-2 and TRBJ2-3; no clear D. V was pared by 4 bases and J by 5 bases, with 19 bases between. Germline V gene lookup returns CDR1 LGHNA and CDR2 YNFKEQ. The CDR3 runs to 16 residues. CDR3 sequence reads: CASSPIGEPRVDTQYF. CDR3 bases: TGTGCCAGCAGCCCAATCGGAGAACCTAGAGTAGATACGCAGTATTTT.

The chain has TRBV19 and TRBJ1-5; TRBD1 might be the D (5 bases). The CDR3 is 14 residues long. V lost 3 bases, J lost 9 bases, and 15 bases lay in between. The germline CDR1 and CDR2 sequences are LNHDA and SQIVND (reference sequence). CDR3 coding DNA: TGTGCCAGTAGTATCGGGGCAGGCCCAACGCCCCAGCATTTT. This gives the protein CASSIGAGPTPQHF.